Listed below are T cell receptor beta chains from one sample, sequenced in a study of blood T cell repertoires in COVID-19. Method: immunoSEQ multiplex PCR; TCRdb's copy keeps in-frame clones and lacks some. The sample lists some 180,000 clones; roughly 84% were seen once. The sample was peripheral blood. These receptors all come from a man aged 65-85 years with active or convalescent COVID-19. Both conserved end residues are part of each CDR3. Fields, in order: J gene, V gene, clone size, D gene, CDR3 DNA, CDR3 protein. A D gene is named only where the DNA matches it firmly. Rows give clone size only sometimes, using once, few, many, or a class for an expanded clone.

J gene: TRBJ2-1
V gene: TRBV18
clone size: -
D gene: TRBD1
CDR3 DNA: TGTGCCAGCTCACCACCGGTCAGGGGGTCATACAATGAGCAGTTCTTC
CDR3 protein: CASSPPVRGSYNEQFF

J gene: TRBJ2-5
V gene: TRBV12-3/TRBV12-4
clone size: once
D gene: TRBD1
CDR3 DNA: TGTGCCAGCAGCCTCCGGGACAGGGAGACCCAGTACTTC
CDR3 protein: CASSLRDRETQYF

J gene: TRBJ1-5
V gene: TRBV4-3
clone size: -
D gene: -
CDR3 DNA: TGCGCCAGCAGCCAAGATCTGACAGAGATAAATCAGCCCCAGCATTTT
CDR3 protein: CASSQDLTEINQPQHF

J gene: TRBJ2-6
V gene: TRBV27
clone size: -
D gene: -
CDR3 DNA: TGTGCCAGCGCATCGAGGGCTTCTGGGGCCAACGTCCTGACTTTC
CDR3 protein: CASASRASGANVLTF

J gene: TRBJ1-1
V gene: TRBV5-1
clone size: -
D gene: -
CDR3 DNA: TGCGCCAGCAGCTTGGACAGGGCGAACACTGAAGCTTTCTTT
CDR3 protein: CASSLDRANTEAFF

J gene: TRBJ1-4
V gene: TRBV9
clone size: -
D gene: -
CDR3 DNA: TGTGCCAGCAGCCCAAACAGGGAAAAACTGTTTTTT
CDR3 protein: CASSPNREKLFF

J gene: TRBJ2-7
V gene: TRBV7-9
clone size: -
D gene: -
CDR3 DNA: TGTGCCAGCAGCTTAGATGAAGGGGACGAGCAGTACTTC
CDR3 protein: CASSLDEGDEQYF

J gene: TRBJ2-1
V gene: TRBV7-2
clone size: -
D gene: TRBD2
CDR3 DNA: TGTGCCAGCAGCTTTAGCGGGAGTGGGCCATACAATGAGCAGTTCTTC
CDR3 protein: CASSFSGSGPYNEQFF

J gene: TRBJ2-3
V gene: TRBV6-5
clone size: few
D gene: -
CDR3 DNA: TGTGCCAGCCAAATCCTACACCGAGCGACAGATACGCAGTATTTT
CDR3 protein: CASQILHRATDTQYF

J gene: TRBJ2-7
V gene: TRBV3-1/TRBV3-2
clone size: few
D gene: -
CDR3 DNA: TGTGCCAGCTTATCAGGGGGGCACGAGCAGTACTTC
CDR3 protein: CASLSGGHEQYF

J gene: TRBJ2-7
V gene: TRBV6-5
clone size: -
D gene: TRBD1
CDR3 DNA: TGTGCCAGCAGTTACGACAGGGCGTCCTACGAGCAGTACTTC
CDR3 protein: CASSYDRASYEQYF

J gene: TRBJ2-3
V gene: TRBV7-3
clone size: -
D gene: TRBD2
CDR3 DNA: TGTGCCAGCAGCTTTGCGGGAGGGGGCAATACGCAGTATTTT
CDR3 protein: CASSFAGGGNTQYF

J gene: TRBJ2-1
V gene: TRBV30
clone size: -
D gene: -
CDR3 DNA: TGTGCCTGGAGTTACAGGGGACTTACCTACAATGAGCAGTTCTTC
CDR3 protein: CAWSYRGLTYNEQFF

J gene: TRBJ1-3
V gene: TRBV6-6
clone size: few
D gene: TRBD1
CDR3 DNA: TGTGCCAGCAGACTGACAGGGGGCTTTGGAAACACCATATATTTT
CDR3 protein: CASRLTGGFGNTIYF

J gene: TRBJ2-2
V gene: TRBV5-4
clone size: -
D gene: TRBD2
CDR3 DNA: TGTGCCAGCAGCCTGGGCAGGGCTAGCGGCGGGGCCGGGGAGCTGTTTTTT
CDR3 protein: CASSLGRASGGAGELFF

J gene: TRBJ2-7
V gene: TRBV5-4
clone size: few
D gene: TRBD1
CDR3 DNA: TGTGCCAGCAGCCCCCTCGGTGGACAGGCAACCTACGAGCAGTACTTC
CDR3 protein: CASSPLGGQATYEQYF

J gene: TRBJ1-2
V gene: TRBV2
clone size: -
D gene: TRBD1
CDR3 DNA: TGTGCCAGCAGTGAGGACAGGGGGGTCAATGGCTACACCTTC
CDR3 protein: CASSEDRGVNGYTF

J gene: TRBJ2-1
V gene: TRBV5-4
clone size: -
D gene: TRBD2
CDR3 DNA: TGTGCCAGCAGCTTACTGGGGACTAGCGGGGGTCATGAGCAGTTCTTC
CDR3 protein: CASSLLGTSGGHEQFF

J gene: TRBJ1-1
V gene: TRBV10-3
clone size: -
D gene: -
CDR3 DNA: TGTGCCATCAGTCCCCGCGGTGTGGTGAGCACTGAAGCTTTCTTT
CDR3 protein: CAISPRGVVSTEAFF

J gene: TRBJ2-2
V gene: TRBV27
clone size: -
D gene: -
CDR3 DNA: TGTGCCAGCAGGGGGGACTTACCTTACACCGGGGAGCTGTTTTTT
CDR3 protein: CASRGDLPYTGELFF

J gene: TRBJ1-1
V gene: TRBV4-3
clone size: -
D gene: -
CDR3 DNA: TGCGCCAGCAGCCAACGGGGATCGGTGAGAGCTTTCTTT
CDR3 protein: CASSQRGSVRAFF

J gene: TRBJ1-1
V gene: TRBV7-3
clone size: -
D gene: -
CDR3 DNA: TGTGCCAGCAGCTTAGGGCAGTCCCCAAACACTGAAGCTTTCTTT
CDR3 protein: CASSLGQSPNTEAFF

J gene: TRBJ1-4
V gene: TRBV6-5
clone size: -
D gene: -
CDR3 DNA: TGTGCCAGCAGTTACTCCCCAAGCGCAACTAATGAAAAACTGTTTTTT
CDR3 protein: CASSYSPSATNEKLFF

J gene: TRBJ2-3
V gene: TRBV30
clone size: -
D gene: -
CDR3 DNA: TGTGCCTGGAGTGTAATAAGGGGTACGCAGTATTTT
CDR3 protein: CAWSVIRGTQYF

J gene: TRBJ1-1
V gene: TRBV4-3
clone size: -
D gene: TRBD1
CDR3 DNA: TGCGCCAGCAACGGGACAGCCATGAACACTGAAGCTTTCTTT
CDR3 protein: CASNGTAMNTEAFF

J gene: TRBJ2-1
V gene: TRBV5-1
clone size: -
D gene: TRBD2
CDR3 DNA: TGCGCCAGCAGCCAAGGGACTAGCGGGAGGATAAACAATGAGCAGTTCTTC
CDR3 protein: CASSQGTSGRINNEQFF

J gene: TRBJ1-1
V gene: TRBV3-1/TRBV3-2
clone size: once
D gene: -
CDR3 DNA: TGTGCCAGCAGCCTACAGGGCGGGACTGAAGCTTTCTTT
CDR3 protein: CASSLQGGTEAFF

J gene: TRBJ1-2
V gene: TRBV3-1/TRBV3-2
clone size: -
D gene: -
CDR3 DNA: TGTGCCAGCAGCCAAGGACCACAGGCAAACTATGGCTACACCTTC
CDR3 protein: CASSQGPQANYGYTF

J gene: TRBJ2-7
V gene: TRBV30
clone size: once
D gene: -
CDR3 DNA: TGTGCCTGCCTGAGTCGGGAGTCCTACGAGCAGTACTTC
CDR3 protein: CACLSRESYEQYF

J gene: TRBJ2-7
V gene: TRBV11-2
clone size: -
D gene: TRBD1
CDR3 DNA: TGTGCCAGCAGCTCTGGACAGGGACGATTCTACGAGCAGTACTTC
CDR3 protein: CASSSGQGRFYEQYF

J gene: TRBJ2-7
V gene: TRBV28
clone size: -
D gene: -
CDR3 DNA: TGTGCCAGCAGTTTAGCGGACTCCTACGAGCAGTACTTC
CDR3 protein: CASSLADSYEQYF

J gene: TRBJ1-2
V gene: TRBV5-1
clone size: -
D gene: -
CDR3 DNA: TGCGCCAGCAGCTTGTTAAACTATGGCTACACCTTC
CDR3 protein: CASSLLNYGYTF

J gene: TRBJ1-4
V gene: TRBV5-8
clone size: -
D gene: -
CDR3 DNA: TGTGCCAGCAGCCCTCGAAAATCAACCGCCCGGGGGTCTTTT
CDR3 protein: CASSPRKSTARGSF

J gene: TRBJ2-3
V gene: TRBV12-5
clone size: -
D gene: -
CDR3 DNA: TGTGCTAGCGCCAGGCTTAGCACAGATACGCAGTATTTT
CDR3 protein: CASARLSTDTQYF

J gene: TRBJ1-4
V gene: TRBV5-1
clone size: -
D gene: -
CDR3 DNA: TGCGCCAGCAGCTTGGAAAGGGGGAATGAAAAACTGTTTTTT
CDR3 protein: CASSLERGNEKLFF

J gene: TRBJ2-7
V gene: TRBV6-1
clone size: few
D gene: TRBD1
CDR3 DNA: TGTGCCAGCAGGGACCGGGACAGGGAGGACGAGCAGTACTTC
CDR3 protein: CASRDRDREDEQYF

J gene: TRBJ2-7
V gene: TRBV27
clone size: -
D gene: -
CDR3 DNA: TGTGCCAGCAAAGAAGACAGAGGCTCCTACGAGCAGTACTTC
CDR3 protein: CASKEDRGSYEQYF

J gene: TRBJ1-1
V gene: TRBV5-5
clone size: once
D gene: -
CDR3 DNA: TGTGCCAGCAGCCTCGGACAGACGAACACTGAAGCTTTCTTT
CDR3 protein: CASSLGQTNTEAFF

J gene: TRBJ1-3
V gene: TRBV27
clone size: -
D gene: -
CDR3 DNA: TGTGCCAGCACGGACAGCCGAAACACCATATATTTT
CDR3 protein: CASTDSRNTIYF

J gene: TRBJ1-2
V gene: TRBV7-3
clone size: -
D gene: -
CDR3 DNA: TGTGCCAGCAGCTCAGGACAGCTACCCTATGGCTACACCTTC
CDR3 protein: CASSSGQLPYGYTF

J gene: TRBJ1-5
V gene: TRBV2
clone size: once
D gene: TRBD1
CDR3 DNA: TGTGCCAGCAGATCCGACAGGGACTATCAGCCCCAGCATTTT
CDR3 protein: CASRSDRDYQPQHF

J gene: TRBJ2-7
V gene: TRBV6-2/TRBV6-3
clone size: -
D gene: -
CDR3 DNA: TGTGCCAGCAGCCCCGACAGGTACGAGCAGTACTTC
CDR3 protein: CASSPDRYEQYF